This T cell receptor (beta chain) was sequenced during a study of cytomegalovirus exposure and HLA in healthy donors. Primers: 60 Vbeta forward and 13 Jbeta reverse. The table came from immunoSEQ multiplex PCR; TCRdb's copy has only in-frame clones and leaves some out. This table holds roughly 99,000 clones, less than 80% found once. The CDR3 contains 17 residues. Germline-derived CDR1 and CDR2 are SEHNR and FQNEAQ (reference sequence). A word on this clone: A junction end diverges from the germline sequence, so it may reflect a read error.

Material for sequencing was PBMCs. The chain employs TRBV7-9 and TRBJ2-1, with 9 positions matching TRBD1. This receptor was obtained from a man aged 25-45 years in good health and CMV-seronegative. The CDR3 nucleotides read TGTTCCAGCAGCATGCCACAGGGGGCCGCATCCTACAATGAGCAGTTCTTC. Protein product: CSSSMPQGAASYNEQFF.